The 9 T cell receptor beta chains below were found in one sample sequenced in a study of T cells after yellow fever vaccination. TCRdb re-analysed the 5' RACE reads in MiXCR, keeping a single row per CDR3 protein. The sample gives 200,000 to 250,000 distinct CDR3 sequences, roughly 7.2% of which show up once; 0.65% to 0.9% is in the top ten. This specimen was CD4+ T cells sorted from PBMCs, taken 15 days after the yellow fever booster vaccination. The receptor source for this set is a man aged 30-40 years who received the YFV17D yellow fever vaccine.

This clonotype was observed many times. J is TRBJ2-5 and V is TRBV7-9; TRBD2 is a possible D gene (6 bases). CDR3 size: 15 residues. V lost 6 bases to trimming and J lost 0 bases, with 14 bases between them. Germline CDR1 is SEHNR and CDR2 is FQNEAQ (reference sequence). CDR3 residues: CASRKSSGDQETQYF. Written as DNA, the CDR3 is TGTGCCAGCAGGAAATCCTCGGGGGACCAAGAGACCCAGTACTTC.

The gene calls are TRBV2 and TRBJ2-3; D not certain. This CDR3 comprises 14 residues. V was clipped by 4 bases and J by 2 bases, with 10 bases between them. Germline V CDR1 and CDR2: SNHLY, FYNNEI. The CDR3 region is CASSAAILTDTQYF. DNA for the CDR3: TGTGCCAGCAGTGCGGCAATACTCACAGATACGCAGTATTTT. Drawing the rest from reference TRBV2 and TRBJ2-3, the complete variable domain is EPEVTQTPSHQVTQMGQEVILRCVPISNHLYFYWYRQILGQKVEFLVSFYNNEISEKSEIFDDQFSVERPDGSNFTLKIRSTKLEDSAMYFCASSAAILTDTQYFGPGTRLTVL.

This clonotype was seen at least ten times. The chain is built from TRBV12-3 or TRBV12-4 and TRBJ1-1; D uncertain. V was cut by 10 bases and J by 1 base, with 7 bases left in between. The CDR3 has 11 residues. Here the CDR3 DNA reads TGTGCCACGAAAAAGAACACTGAAGCTTTCTTT. Amino acids: CATKKNTEAFF.

The rearrangement uses TRBV6-5 and TRBJ2-1; 7 nucleotides agree with TRBD1. Germline CDR1 reads MNHEY; CDR2 reads SVGAGI. The J segment lost 11 bases and the V segment lost 5 bases, leaving 9 bases of the junction unmatched. CDR3 length: 13 residues. CDR3 sequence (DNA): TGTGCCAGCAGTCACGACAGGGCGGCGAAGCAGTTCTTC. This sequence encodes CASSHDRAAKQFF.

This clonotype was recorded many times. CDR3 in DNA: TGTGCCATCAGTGAGCAGGTAGCGGGAAGCACAGATACGCAGTATTTT. It specifies CAISEQVAGSTDTQYF. The chain employs TRBV10-3 and TRBJ2-3; TRBD2 matches at 8 bases. The V and J ends lost 2 bases and 0 bases, in that order; junction bases with no gene match: 4. This CDR3 has 16 amino acids. Per germline, CDR1 ENHRY and CDR2 SYGVKD.

This clonotype came up a few times. The chain has TRBV15 and TRBJ2-4; D possibly matches TRBD1 or TRBD2 (5 bases each). The germline V gene has CDR1 LNHNV and CDR2 YYDKDF (reference sequence). V lost 3 bases, J lost 2 bases, and 14 bases lay in between. The CDR3 runs 16 residues. The CDR3 loop is CATSRDGAETKNIQYF. CDR3 sequence (DNA): TGTGCCACCAGCAGGGACGGGGCGGAAACCAAAAACATTCAGTACTTC.

The chain uses TRBV6-5 and TRBJ2-1; a weak D match, TRBD2 (6 bases). CDR1 is MNHEY, CDR2 SVGAGI, per germline. CDR3 size: 17 residues. Trimming shortened V by 2 bases and J by 2 bases, and 16 bases separated the two germline ends. The CDR3 DNA follows: TGTGCCAGCAGTTACCAGAGCGCGGGGATGCCCTACAATGAGCAGTTCTTC. Protein product: CASSYQSAGMPYNEQFF.

This clonotype turned up a few times. This chain uses TRBV29-1 with TRBJ2-5; D ambiguous. V lost 3 bases and J lost 2, with 10 bases in between. The germline V gene has CDR1 SQVTM and CDR2 ANQGSEA. CDR3 size: 13 residues. The CDR3 loop reads CSVESHSQETQYF. The CDR3 DNA is TGCAGCGTTGAGTCTCACTCGCAAGAGACCCAGTACTTC. The full variable domain, rest sourced from reference TRBV29-1 and TRBJ2-5, is SAVISQKPSRDICQRGTSLTIQCQVDSQVTMMFWYRQQPGQSLTLIATANQGSEATYESGFVIDKFPISRPNLTFSTLTVSNMSPEDSSIYLCSVESHSQETQYFGPGTRLLVL.

There are many counts of this clonotype. The chain links TRBV20-1 to TRBJ2-7, with a possible D match to TRBD2 (5 bases). The CDR3 runs 13 residues. CDR1 DFQATT and CDR2 SNEGSKA come from the germline V gene (reference sequence). The ends were cut back, 3 bases at V and 3 bases at J, with 12 bases in the middle. CDR3 nucleotides: TGCAGTGCTAGCCCCCTAGCAGTCTACGAGCAGTACTTC. Encoded protein: CSASPLAVYEQYF.